This T cell receptor beta chain originates from a study of OX40 agonist ivuxolimab in advanced cancers. Whole-study context: Past anti-PD-1, anti-PD-L1 or anti-CTLA-4 therapy was accepted, and 40% to 50% had received some. Three patients showed partial responses: one hepatocellular carcinoma and two cutaneous melanoma cases.

The CDR3 extends over 18 amino acids. V trimming: 0 bases; J trimming: 3 bases; junction bases outside the gene matches: 11. Looked up from germline, CDR1 is SGHNT and CDR2 is YYREEE (reference sequence). The assay was immunoSEQ multiplex PCR, and TCRdb's table has in-frame clones only and misses some. The data contain tens of thousands of clones, around 89% of them singletons. Whole-study findings and limits: Antigen specificity was not determined for the expanded peripheral T cells.

In regard to this clone: Its target is unknown.

This chain links TRBV5-4 with TRBJ2-7, with TRBD2 matching over 11 bases. The sample here was CD4+ or CD8+ T cells sorted from blood, taken in a trial of the OX40 agonist ivuxolimab. This TCR came from an adult with an advanced solid tumor such as melanoma, head and neck, liver or kidney cancer. CDR3 loop: CASSLVGATSGSLYEQYF. The CDR3, as DNA: TGTGCCAGCAGCTTGGTGGGGGCCACTAGCGGGAGTCTCTACGAGCAGTACTTC.